These 21 T cell receptor beta chains came from one sample sequenced in a study of shared clonotypes between healthy human individuals. Clones were read by immunoSEQ multiplex PCR, and TCRdb kept only the in-frame ones, dropping some. The data contain millions of clones, 90% to 95% of them singletons. Material: naive CD4+ T cells sorted from blood. Subset of the sample: CD45RA+ positively selected. These TCRs come from a man between 18 and 35 years old in good health.

The V and J genes are TRBV7-9 and TRBJ2-3; D gene ambiguous. This CDR3 has 14 amino acids. The germline V gene encodes CDR1 SEHNR and CDR2 FQNEAQ (reference sequence). V dropped 5 bases and J dropped 2 bases, with 11 bases sitting between them. The CDR3, as DNA: TGTGCCAGCAGCCCCGAGAGGATCACAGATACGCAGTATTTT. Its translation is CASSPERITDTQYF.

J is TRBJ2-2 and V is TRBV6-6; D remains unclear. V lost 2 bases and J lost 3, with 4 bases in between. Germline V gene data show CDR1 as MNHNY and CDR2 as SVGAGI (reference sequence). This CDR3 comprises 13 residues. For the CDR3, the DNA is TGTGCCAGCAGTTACGGGTACACCGGGGAGCTGTTTTTT. It codes for CASSYGYTGELFF.

With regard to this clone: This sample also contains other DNA sequences that code for the same CDR3. The chain has TRBV11-1 and TRBJ1-1, with 7 bases identical to TRBD1. This CDR3 has 13 amino acids. Per the germline V gene, CDR1 is SGHAT and CDR2 is FQDESV (reference sequence). J lost 3 bases, V lost 3 bases, and 1 base had no gene match. CDR3 nucleotide sequence: TGTGCCAGCAGCTTGACAGGGTACACTGAAGCTTTCTTT. Its protein product is CASSLTGYTEAFF.

The J gene is TRBJ2-7, the V gene TRBV18, with D maybe TRBD2 (5 bases). Germline-derived CDR1 and CDR2 are KGHSH and LQKENI. V was cut by 3 bases and J by 4 bases, with 10 bases left in between. CDR3 length: 13 amino acids. The chain's CDR3 is CASSPEVRYEQYF. CDR3 DNA sequence: TGTGCCAGCTCACCGGAGGTAAGGTACGAGCAGTACTTC.

The chain employs TRBV5-1 and TRBJ2-3; the D call may be TRBD1 or TRBD2 (5 bases each). There are 14 residues in the CDR3. V lost 6 bases to trimming and J lost 2 bases, with 13 bases between them. Germline-derived CDR1 and CDR2 are SGHRS and YFSETQ. CDR3 in amino acids: CASNPSGTTDTQYF. Here the CDR3 DNA reads TGCGCCAGCAATCCTTCGGGGACCACAGATACGCAGTATTTT.

The gene calls are TRBV6-1 and TRBJ1-4, with unresolved D. Germline V gene data show CDR1 as MNHNS and CDR2 as SASEGT. V lost 6 bases and J 0 bases, leaving 5 bases between the germline ends. CDR3 length equals 13 residues. CDR3 in DNA: TGTGCCAGCAGCAGATCAACTAATGAAAAACTGTTTTTT. It translates to CASSRSTNEKLFF.

The chain carries TRBV18 and TRBJ2-3, with 14 bases lining up with TRBD2. The CDR3 is 18 amino acids. Losses at the gene ends were 5 bases for V and 3 bases for J; bases not matched to a gene: 10. Germline assignment: CDR1 KGHSH and CDR2 LQKENI. Written as DNA, the CDR3 is TGTGCCAGCTCAGCAGGGTCAAGGACTAGCGGGGGGACAGATACGCAGTATTTT. Translated: CASSAGSRTSGGTDTQYF.

This rearrangement joins TRBV7-9 to TRBJ2-1; 11 nucleotides agree with TRBD2. CDR1 and CDR2 from the germline V gene are SEHNR and FQNEAQ (reference sequence). V was pared by 4 bases and J by 4 bases, with 6 bases of the junction left unmatched. The CDR3 is 16 residues long. CDR3 loop: CASSSSPSGGYNEQFF. The CDR3 DNA reads as TGTGCCAGCAGCTCCAGTCCTAGCGGGGGGTACAATGAGCAGTTCTTC.

CDR3 residues: CASSPSTGADQPQHF. CDR3 nucleotides: TGTGCCAGCTCACCCTCGACGGGAGCCGATCAGCCCCAGCATTTT. The chain recombines TRBV18 with TRBJ1-5; no reliable D call. V dropped 3 bases and J dropped 5 bases, with 14 bases sitting between them. This CDR3 has 15 residues. Germline V gene sequence: CDR1 KGHSH, CDR2 LQKENI.

The chain couples TRBV7-2 to TRBJ1-5; D is unresolved. Deletions cut 1 base from V and 9 bases from J, with 16 bases between. Per the germline V gene, CDR1 is SGHTA and CDR2 is FQGNSA. The CDR3 extends over 15 amino acids. The CDR3 DNA is TGTGCCAGCAGCTTAGAACCCCTCTCTCTACTGCCCCAGCATTTT. Translation: CASSLEPLSLLPQHF.

This clone appeared a few times. The sample holds other DNA sequences that translate to the same CDR3. V and J are TRBV6-5 and TRBJ2-7; 12 bases map to TRBD1. V lost 2 bases and J lost 2; bases outside the gene matches: 1. The CDR3 runs to 15 residues. Germline V lookup: CDR1 MNHEY, CDR2 SVGAGI. DNA of the CDR3: TGTGCCAGCAGTTACCGGGACAGGGGGCCCTACGAGCAGTACTTC. Translated, it gives CASSYRDRGPYEQYF.

The chain has TRBV28 and TRBJ2-5; no clear D gene. This CDR3 comprises 16 residues. In germline, CDR1 is MDHEN, CDR2 SYDVKM. V lost 2 bases and J lost 4, with 17 bases in between. The CDR3 DNA reads as TGTGCCAGCAGTTTAATCCCCCTCTTAGGGCCAGAGACCCAGTACTTC. This codes for CASSLIPLLGPETQYF.

This clone appeared once. The chain couples TRBV4-2 to TRBJ1-5; no firm D call. Between the trimmed V and J ends, which lost 0 bases and 2 bases, there was a span of 11 bases. The germline V gene encodes CDR1 LGHNA and CDR2 YNFKEQ. The CDR3 spans 16 residues. CDR3 coding DNA: TGTGCCAGCAGCCAAGAGAAGACGGAGGGCAATCAGCCCCAGCATTTT. Encoded protein: CASSQEKTEGNQPQHF.

The rearrangement links TRBV30 to TRBJ2-5; 10 nucleotides match TRBD2. In germline, CDR1 is GTSNPN, CDR2 SVGIG (reference sequence). The CDR3 covers 14 residues. The junction had 3 bases not matched to a gene; V was cut back by 2 bases and J by 3 bases. The CDR3: CAWSITSGKETQYF. DNA for the CDR3: TGTGCCTGGAGTATTACTAGCGGGAAAGAGACCCAGTACTTC.

This clone was seen just once. This sequence joins TRBV7-2 and TRBJ1-5, with no clear D. CDR1 SGHTA and CDR2 FQGNSA come from the germline V gene. There are 15 residues in the CDR3. With 1 base removed from V and 6 bases from J, the gap between germline ends came to 13 bases. The CDR3: CASSLGPGSGQPQHF. CDR3 in DNA: TGTGCCAGCAGCTTAGGGCCGGGTTCGGGTCAGCCCCAGCATTTT.

In the case of this clone: One end of the junction is discordant with germline, which a read error may explain. This chain connects TRBV5-6 to TRBJ1-5; perhaps TRBD1 as D (5 bases). Per the germline V gene, CDR1 is SGHDT and CDR2 is YYEEEE. The CDR3 sequence is 15 residues long. The DNA for the CDR3 is TGTGCCAGTAGGTCCTGGGGGGATAGCCATCAGCCCCAGCATTTT. Translating gives CASRSWGDSHQPQHF.

J is TRBJ2-5 and V is TRBV5-1; D is undetermined. This CDR3 region has 12 residues. The germline V gene has CDR1 SGHRS and CDR2 YFSETQ. The V end lost 5 bases, the J end lost 5 bases, and 10 bases lay between the germline ends. In nucleotides, the CDR3 is TGCGCCAGCAGTGCACCTAGGGAGACCCAGTACTTC. Translation: CASSAPRETQYF.

Notes on this clone: Other DNA variants within this sample encode the same CDR3. The chain is built from TRBV5-1 and TRBJ2-7; 8 bases map to TRBD1. The V gene's germline CDR1 is SGHRS and CDR2 YFSETQ. This CDR3 has 13 amino acids. The ends lost 2 bases at V and 4 bases at J; junction bases unmatched: 2. In DNA, the CDR3 is TGCGCCAGCAGCTTACAGGGGGGATACGAGCAGTACTTC. This translates into CASSLQGGYEQYF. Drawing the rest from reference TRBV5-1 and TRBJ2-7, the complete variable domain is KAGVTQTPRYLIKTRGQQVTLSCSPISGHRSVSWYQQTPGQGLQFLFEYFSETQRNKGNFPGRFSGRQFSNSRSEMNVSTLELGDSALYLCASSLQGGYEQYFGPGTRLTVT.

CDR3 DNA: TGTGCCAGCAGCCTAGGATGGACTAGCGGGGCCCGCACAGATACGCAGTATTTT. Translating gives CASSLGWTSGARTDTQYF. The gene calls are TRBV9 and TRBJ2-3; TRBD2 matches at 12 bases. The CDR3 consists of 18 residues. V lost 4 bases, J lost 1 base, and 10 bases stayed unmatched. From germline, CDR1 is SGDLS and CDR2 YYNGEE.

This clone has a single count. The gene calls are TRBV7-9 and TRBJ1-2; D remains ambiguous. The V end was cut by 1 base, the J end by 7 bases, with 10 bases between. The germline V gene encodes CDR1 SEHNR and CDR2 FQNEAQ (reference sequence). CDR3 length: 13 amino acids. CDR3 amino acids: CASSLGLKGGYTF. CDR3 in DNA: TGTGCCAGCAGCTTAGGCCTGAAGGGTGGCTACACCTTC.

The V gene is TRBV5-6, the J gene TRBJ2-7; D ambiguous. Trimming stripped 0 bases from V and 7 bases from J, with 11 bases between. CDR1 SGHDT and CDR2 YYEEEE come from the germline V gene. This CDR3 spans 13 amino acids. The CDR3 region is CASSLAKSREQYF. The CDR3, as DNA: TGTGCCAGCAGCTTGGCCAAGTCCCGGGAGCAGTACTTC. The whole variable domain, remainder taken from reference TRBV5-6 and TRBJ2-7, is DAGVTQSPTHLIKTRGQQVTLRCSPKSGHDTVSWYQQALGQGPQFIFQYYEEEERQRGNFPDRFSGHQFPNYSSELNVNALLLGDSALYLCASSLAKSREQYFGPGTRLTVT.